These T cell receptor beta chains were read from a single sample in a study of CXCR3-negative and CXCR3-positive naive CD8 T cells. TCRdb reprocessed the 5' RACE reads and keeps a single row for each CDR3 protein, giving no DNA. This sample's table has 70,000 to 100,000 distinct CDR3 sequences. The material sequenced was naive CXCR3- CD8+ T cells from blood. These receptor sequences come from a human donor in good health. Some clones in this sample may be carry-over from other donors' samples. The CDR3 runs from the conserved cysteine through the conserved F or W.

len	v_gene	j_gene	CDR3aa
14	TRBV4-1	TRBJ1-2	CASSQVRGDYGYTF
13	TRBV18	TRBJ1-1	CASSPLGGTEAFF
14	TRBV20-1	TRBJ2-5	CSAALWDNQETQYF
11	TRBV29-1	TRBJ2-3	CSVEHSRDRAF
15	TRBV7-6	TRBJ2-1	CASSLGGGAYNEQFF
15	TRBV4-1	TRBJ2-5	CASSHLAGDQETQYF
12	TRBV29-1	TRBJ2-7	CSVEEGAGSQYF
15	TRBV28	TRBJ1-2	CASSFGTGRFYGYTF
12	TRBV7-8	TRBJ2-7	CASSFIAGEQYF
16	TRBV7-9	TRBJ1-2	CASSSESGGNNYGYTF
15	TRBV5-5	TRBJ1-5	CASSSHLDSNQPQHF
11	TRBV30	TRBJ1-1	CWAGTNTEAFF
14	TRBV15	TRBJ2-7	CATSGEGLFYEQYF
16	TRBV25-1	TRBJ2-1	CASSDFRDYQYNEQFF
16	TRBV28	TRBJ2-1	CASSPPGLAGPNEQFF
14	TRBV15	TRBJ1-2	CATSRDLGAGGYTF
16	TRBV28	TRBJ1-5	CASSQTGGLSNQPQHF
14	TRBV28	TRBJ2-7	CASSGRPNPYEQYF
14	TRBV5-1	TRBJ2-3	CASSYGQGTDTQYF
15	TRBV21-1	TRBJ1-1	CASSRRGRLNTEAFF
14	TRBV4-1	TRBJ2-5	CASSQVSLQETQYF
13	TRBV7-3	TRBJ2-3	CASSPYNSDTQYF
14	TRBV5-1	TRBJ2-3	CASSGTEDTDTQYF
15	TRBV4-3	TRBJ1-1	CASSRWLSSGTEAFF
13	TRBV15	TRBJ2-5	CATSRGGVETQYF
11	TRBV29-1	TRBJ2-7	CSVEVPGEQYF
14	TRBV6-2/TRBV6-3	TRBJ2-3	CASRRTGKTDTQYF
14	TRBV29-1	TRBJ2-5	CSVEDGFTQETQYF